Sequencing of this TCR beta chain was carried out in a study of cytomegalovirus exposure and HLA in healthy donors (dated by TCRdb to between 2016 and 2019). About the full investigation: An earlier analysis of roughly 610 of the donors reported roughly 300 Gb of sequence data and 117 million unique TCR beta sequences obtained from approximately 180 million T cells. About 300 gigabases of sequencing data and approximately 92 million unique TCR sequences made up an early release that covered several hundred HLA-typed donors. Of the 300 to 500 genotyped donors, 75% to 85% were placed in the genetic ancestry cluster associated with self-reported Caucasian donors. The study aimed to test whether cataloging public T cell receptors could reveal signatures of past pathogen exposure. The T cell repertoires of 666 subjects were profiled by immunosequencing and related to cytomegalovirus serostatus. In addition to the first cohort of 650 to 750 subjects, a separate validation cohort of approximately 110 different subjects was used. To predict cytomegalovirus infection status, the study combined high-throughput TCR immunosequencing, statistical association of individual TCRs with disease status, and machine learning. A later analysis re-examined previously published TCR beta repertoires from just over 650 donors and added high-resolution HLA genotyping to investigate patterns of TCR occurrence. The later analysis used no new phenotypic data to find candidate immune exposures, relying instead on TCR beta sequences and their occurrence across donors. An earlier analysis of approximately 500 of the donors applied high-throughput TCR beta sequencing to assess whether each TCR beta V gene segment acted as functional or pseudogenic. Donor age, sex, ethnicity and CMV serostatus were collected together with the repertoire data. In a later genetic analysis, genome-wide SNP genotypes for about 65% of the roughly 670 donors were used, and that subset was treated as a discovery cohort. Every discovery cohort repertoire had been produced on one sequencing platform. Both class I and class II loci were covered by HLA typing, at four-digit resolution. The number of donors typed differed by locus, with 629-630 for A, B, C, DRB1 and DQB1, approximately 500 for DQA1, approximately 580 for DPA1, and 400 to 490 for DPB1. Roughly five DR-DQ haplotypes were treated as single units for association and clustering because of strong linkage in the cohort. Across roughly 420 genotyped donors of the cohort, an average of approximately 240,000 unique TCR beta nucleotide sequences per donor were sequenced, and approximately 19% of those sequences were non-productive. Broader findings and caveats from the paper: In the study, around 150 TCR beta chains were listed as associated with cytomegalovirus. Several of the top co-occurrence clusters appeared to be linked to parvovirus B19, influenza, CMV and Epstein-Barr virus, according to a later analysis. Compared with the approximately 670-donor mean, donors in an Asian-associated ancestry cluster had fewer N-insertions in productive TCRs, according to a later genetic analysis. In a later analysis, HLA-associated TCR beta chains were found to be more clonally expanded and to have lower generation probabilities than equally common non-associated chains. Roughly uniform sequencing depth across donors was assumed in presence/absence analyses, although this assumption may not hold. According to the authors, the approach could potentially be generalized to other disease states and immunological phenotypes. A later genetic analysis associated a missense DCLRE1C variant with V-gene and J-gene trimming of TCR beta chains, and an independent cohort replicated the association. This cohort had only TCR beta chains sequenced, and the lack of alpha or paired-chain data limited which features could be detected. Because counts were too low, 15 or so rarely observed V segments, including chromosome 9 orphons, were excluded from the earlier analysis of 500 to 700 of the donors. Strong co-occurrence of HLA alleles, especially DR and DQ, made assigning TCR associations to individual alleles difficult. The sequencing pipeline was judged likely to have produced a cluster of highly shared sequence variants as a technical artifact. In a later analysis, the rate of TCR association differed among HLA loci, with DRB1 alleles having the most associated TCRs and HLA-C alleles having the fewest. The classifier was reported to diagnose cytomegalovirus status with high specificity and sensitivity in both the original cohort and the validation cohort. Linkage disequilibrium might explain the correlated functional status among segregating V segments, but an unknown experimental factor could not be excluded. According to a later analysis, most CMV-associated TCR beta chains appeared to be HLA-restricted, and the HLA associations seemed to be driven largely by CMV exposure. In an earlier analysis of 500 to 650 of the donors, most TCR beta V segments appeared in productive rearrangements about 87% or about 30% of the time, broadly matching IMGT annotations. The 87-base-pair reads could not distinguish some IMGT-functional V segments, including TRBV6-2 and TRBV6-3, so those segments were excluded. Across donors, most TCR sequences were observed very rarely, whereas some public TCRs were present in many individuals. A few of the identified cytomegalovirus-associated TCR beta chains were confirmed in vitro to be specific for cytomegalovirus antigens. A further reported finding was that TCR beta sequences accurately predicted the HLA-A and HLA-B alleles for most subjects in the first cohort. HLA typing was unavailable for some donors at each locus, so association tests used only the typed subset. Immune exposure information for the cohort was limited to CMV serostatus. A later analysis associated about 18,000 TCR beta sequences with specific HLA alleles at a false discovery rate of 0.05.

About this clone itself: The antigen it recognizes is unknown. No much larger clonotype is one base removed from it; base qualities were not supplied.

The library relied on the immunoSEQ multiplex PCR assay. For the multiplex PCR, a mixture combining 60 forward primers for TCR Vbeta segments and 13 reverse primers for TCR Jbeta segments was used. The CDR3 region of rearranged TCR beta genes was amplified from genomic DNA with a multiplex PCR assay. The Illumina HiSeq System was used to sequence the amplified TCR beta libraries as 87-base-pair reads. The authors' pipeline ran thus. A later analysis counted tens of millions of unique TCR beta chains across the 550 to 750 repertoires, and some 11 million of these chains were shared by at least two donors. Raw reads were error-corrected and collapsed into unique sequences with a nearest-neighbor algorithm that merged closely related sequences to remove PCR and sequencing errors. Alignment of CDR3 sequences to IMGT reference sequences was used to assign V, D and J gene segments. For a sequence to be retained, at least a six-nucleotide match to both a V gene segment and a J gene segment was required. A rearrangement counted as productive if the CDR3 had no stop codons and remained in frame with V and J, and every other rearrangement counted as non-productive. CDR3 was defined according to IMGT convention as the region running from the second conserved V-encoded cysteine to the conserved J-encoded phenylalanine. In an earlier analysis of just under 600 of the donors, sequences lacking an unambiguous match to a single V gene segment were excluded. In an earlier analysis of approximately 590 of the donors, V segments were called functional above 56.7% productive rearrangements and were called segregating when the between-donor standard deviation exceeded 5%. A statistical classification framework was built to diagnose cytomegalovirus status from the catalog of TCR beta chain sequences. In a later analysis, TCR nucleotide sequences were compared against IMGT/GENE-DB human TR gene sequences so that V and J genes could be assigned. A later analysis assigned CDR3 sequences and most-parsimonious VDJ recombination scenarios with the TCRdist pipeline. In a later analysis, each TCR beta chain was defined by its CDR3 amino acid sequence together with its V-gene family, and reads without a unique V-gene family were excluded. In a later analysis, around 600 highly shared, low-generation-probability nucleotide sequences were removed to address suspected cross-contamination and a sequencing artifact. In a later analysis, a clonal expansion index was calculated for each public chain from normalized within-repertoire ranks of inferred template counts. Generation probabilities in a later analysis came from a VDJ recombination model fitted to out-of-frame rearrangements, and those results were checked against IGoR. In a later analysis, TCR-TCR, TCR-HLA and TCR-CMV co-occurrence was scored with hypergeometric tests, and a repertoire-size bias correction was applied to TCR pairs. To estimate false discovery rates, a later analysis permuted the HLA or CMV assignments 20 times. In a later analysis, co-occurring TCRs were grouped with DBSCAN, and TCRdist sequence similarity was added when clustering was performed within HLA-allele-positive subsets. Repertoires with fewer than 30,000 or more than 120,000 public chains, plus five repertoires with anomalous nucleotide sharing, were excluded from co-occurrence clustering. The source is immuneACCESS, and TCRdb retained only in-frame sequences with V and J called. Part of the clones is not carried over; for the studies checked, unresolved V genes explain less than half of this, and the remainder is unexplained. D and trimming were read from the DNA, whereas the V and J calls and clone size are those reported in that table. This sample has 100,000 or so clones in its table, and about 80% of those were observed once. The ten largest clones take up approximately 2% of the sample.

The cohort was made up of about 610 healthy bone marrow donors. Cohort members were all nominally healthy when sampled, although unrecorded immune exposures were likely present. The donor was CMV seronegative and was included in the group of approximately 350 seronegative cohort members. A peripheral blood sample was provided by each donor, and peripheral blood mononuclear cells were used for TCR beta sequencing. The Qiagen DNeasy Blood Extraction Kit was used to extract genomic DNA from the blood cell samples. Deletion took 0 bases off V and 1 base off J, with a span of 10 bases between the germline ends. The CDR3 runs 15 amino acids, cysteine and phenylalanine included. Only the CDR3 region is kept as DNA, spanning 45 bases read in frame from base 1. According to the germline V gene, CDR1 reads SGDLS and CDR2 reads YYNGEE.

The rearrangement joined TRBV9 to TRBJ2-5, with TRBD2 tentatively as D gene (5 bases match). Source material: PBMCs. The receptor's source is a man younger than 45 in good health and CMV-seronegative. At the DNA level, the sequence is TGTGCCAGCAGCGTAGCTCGGGGTCTCCAAGAGACCCAGTACTTC. It is translated as CASSVARGLQETQYF.